This T cell receptor (beta chain) stems from a study of blood T cell repertoires in COVID-19. Study in general: Sample material is recorded as cDNA or gDNA derived from T cells, B-cell-depleted T cells, or PBMCs.

Original methodology: Nucleated cell counts were estimated from reference gene primer amplification. Profiled with immunoSEQ multiplex PCR; TCRdb holds only in-frame clones, not every one. V and J calls and clone size are as listed in that table; D and trimming were resolved from the DNA. The sample has tens of thousands of clones, about 86% seen once. This TCR derives from a man in his forties or fifties with active COVID-19. Sequenced sample: peripheral blood.

Here the CDR3 DNA reads TGTGCCAGCAGCAAAAGGGGGGGTGATACGCAGTATTTT. It is translated as CASSKRGGDTQYF. The rearrangement joins TRBV3-1 (or the pseudogene TRBV3-2) to TRBJ2-3; possibly TRBD2 for D (7 bases). The germline V and J ends were trimmed by 5 bases and 6 bases, with 12 bases remaining between them. This CDR3 is 13 amino acids long. Germline V lookup: CDR1 LGHDT, CDR2 YNNKEL (reference sequence).